This note documents a single T cell receptor (beta chain) sequence. Antigen unknown. The method was immunoSEQ multiplex PCR; TCRdb's version includes in-frame clones alone and lacks a portion of them. The sample records 43,000 or so clones, around nine tenths being singletons. V lost 2 bases, J lost 0 bases, and 17 bases lay in between. Per germline, CDR1 MNHNS and CDR2 SASEGT. CDR3 length: 17 amino acids. This specimen belongs to a study of OX40 agonist ivuxolimab in advanced cancers. Study-level points and caveats: Both blood CD4+ and CD8+ T cells showed clonal growth by week 6 at 0.1 to 3.0 mg/kg.

J is TRBJ2-7 and V is TRBV6-1, with TRBD2 as a possible D gene (5 bases). The material sequenced was CD4+ or CD8+ T cells sorted from blood, taken in a trial of the OX40 agonist ivuxolimab. The sequence came from an adult with an advanced solid tumor such as melanoma, head and neck, liver or kidney cancer. This CDR3 is CASSELTDWSSSYEQYF. CDR3 DNA: TGTGCCAGCAGTGAATTAACGGACTGGTCCTCCTCCTACGAGCAGTACTTC.